This TCR beta chain was recorded in a study of cytotoxic CD8 clonotypes in ibrutinib-treated CLL. Germline CDR1 SEHNR, CDR2 FQNEAQ (reference sequence). The J segment lost 2 bases and the V segment lost 5 bases, leaving 14 bases of the junction unmatched. The CDR3 is 17 residues long. Notes on the study in general: Circulating CD8+ T-cell counts were tracked by baseline clonality, which exceeded that of age-matched healthy donors.

Assay: immunoSEQ multiplex PCR; the TCRdb copy retains only in-frame clones and omits some. Found here are 250,000 to 350,000 clones, 60% to 80% of them singletons; the top ten hold 5.6%. As for this clone: Its antigen is still unknown.

The chain recombines TRBV7-9 with TRBJ1-2, with 7 bases aligning to TRBD1. This sequence originates from a human donor with chronic lymphocytic leukemia. Material: PBMCs, obtained at disease progression, from a patient treated with ibrutinib. CDR3 sequence reads: CASSPPRPRGPNYGYTF. DNA for the CDR3: TGTGCCAGCAGCCCCCCTCGTCCAAGGGGGCCGAACTATGGCTACACCTTC.